The next 20 T cell receptor beta chains were all read from a single sample in a study of shared clonotypes between healthy human individuals. Data came from immunoSEQ multiplex PCR; TCRdb stores just in-frame clones and leaves some out. The sample has roughly 500,000 clones, roughly 95% seen once. Sequences were obtained from naive CD4+ T cells sorted from blood. Documented subset: CD45RA+ positively selected. The receptors were gathered from a woman between 25 and 40 years old in good health.

The CDR3 DNA is TGTGCCAGCAGCCCGAGAGGACAGGGCAGCTCCTACGAGCAGTACTTC. Translation gives CASSPRGQGSSYEQYF. The rearrangement joins TRBV7-9 to TRBJ2-7; the match to TRBD1 covers 8 bases. This CDR3 comprises 16 residues. Germline V gives CDR1 SEHNR, CDR2 FQNEAQ (reference sequence). With V trimmed by 5 bases and J by 0 bases, 9 bases remained unmatched.

The chain carries TRBV18 and TRBJ2-1; 9 positions match TRBD1. The germline gives CDR1 KGHSH, CDR2 LQKENI. The CDR3 sequence is 20 residues long. V shed 1 base, J shed 2 bases, and the junction held 15 bases outside the gene matches. The CDR3 DNA sequence: TGTGCCAGCTCACCACGGGTCGGGACAGGGATATTTCCCACCTACAATGAGCAGTTCTTC. Its protein is CASSPRVGTGIFPTYNEQFF.

Concerning this clone: Other DNA sequences within the sample encode an identical CDR3. This chain uses TRBV2 with TRBJ1-2; D is possibly TRBD1 (5 bases). The V gene lost 2 bases and the J gene lost 3 bases, with 10 bases spanning the gap. CDR3 length: 14 amino acids. Looked up from germline, CDR1 is SNHLY and CDR2 is FYNNEI. The CDR3 here is CASSEIQGDYGYTF. Written as DNA, the CDR3 is TGTGCCAGCAGTGAAATCCAAGGGGACTATGGCTACACCTTC.

The chain combines TRBV6-1 with TRBJ2-7; D unclear. The CDR3 contains 15 residues. Trimming shortened V by 7 bases and J by 1 base, and 17 bases separated the two germline ends. Germline CDR1 and CDR2: MNHNS and SASEGT. The CDR3, as DNA: TGTGCCAGCATTCCCCCCGCGAGGCCTTCCTACGAGCAGTACTTC. Translated: CASIPPARPSYEQYF.

The chain combines TRBV5-4 with TRBJ1-4, with D possibly matching TRBD1 (6 bases). The CDR3 loop spans 15 amino acids. V was cut by 0 bases and J by 8 bases, with 14 bases left in between. Germline CDR1 and CDR2: SGHNT and YYREEE (reference sequence). In DNA form, the CDR3 reads TGTGCCAGCAGCTTGGCCAACAGGGCCGAGGAAAAACTGTTTTTT. Protein: CASSLANRAEEKLFF.

This sequence joins TRBV4-1 and TRBJ2-1; D is ambiguous. The ends were cut back, 4 bases at V and 5 bases at J, with 18 bases in the middle. This CDR3 has 16 amino acids. From germline, CDR1 is MGHRA and CDR2 YSYEKL. CDR3 protein: CASSRTPGSRHNEQFF. CDR3 DNA: TGCGCCAGCAGCCGGACCCCTGGCAGCCGCCACAATGAGCAGTTCTTC.

This chain joins TRBV4-1 and TRBJ2-7; 7 bases are a match to TRBD2. The germline V gene encodes CDR1 MGHRA and CDR2 YSYEKL. V gave up 0 bases and J gave up 1 base; unmatched junction bases: 12. The CDR3 extends over 18 amino acids. CDR3 residues: CASSQDGLGTQLSYEQYF. The CDR3 nucleotides are TGCGCCAGCAGCCAAGACGGACTAGGGACCCAGTTATCCTACGAGCAGTACTTC.

The chain recombines TRBV6-5 with TRBJ2-1; D possibly uses TRBD1 or TRBD2 (6 bases each). The V end was cut by 2 bases, the J end by 4 bases, with 15 bases between. Per the germline V gene, CDR1 is MNHEY and CDR2 is SVGAGI. There are 16 residues in the CDR3. The CDR3 DNA follows: TGTGCCAGCAGTTACGAGGGGGGTACAAATTACAATGAGCAGTTCTTC. It yields the protein CASSYEGGTNYNEQFF.

V gene TRBV28 combines with J gene TRBJ2-7; 7 nucleotides match TRBD1. The CDR3 contains 16 residues. V trimming: 1 base; J trimming: 4 bases; junction bases outside the gene matches: 10. Germline assignment: CDR1 MDHEN and CDR2 SYDVKM. CDR3 region: CASSLSSAGGRYEQYF. In DNA form, the CDR3 reads TGTGCCAGCAGTTTATCATCGGCAGGGGGTAGGTACGAGCAGTACTTC. Looking up the rest from reference TRBV28 and TRBJ2-7 gives the full variable domain: DVKVTQSSRYLVKRTGEKVFLECVQDMDHENMFWYRQDPGLGLRLIYFSYDVKMKEKGDIPEGYSVSREKKERFSLILESASTNQTSMYLCASSLSSAGGRYEQYFGPGTRLTVT.

This sequence joins TRBV27 and TRBJ2-1; D might be TRBD2 (6 bases). Trimming took 5 bases from V and 6 from J, leaving 17 bases between them. The CDR3 contains 15 residues. Germline V gene lookup returns CDR1 MNHEY and CDR2 SMNVEV (reference sequence). The CDR3 coding sequence is TGTGCCAGCAGTCCTCCGGGACTGGCTGTCAATGAGCAGTTCTTC. Encoded protein: CASSPPGLAVNEQFF.

This chain connects TRBV27 to TRBJ2-7; TRBD2 matches 11 bases. The CDR3 loop spans 15 amino acids. Looked up from germline, CDR1 is MNHEY and CDR2 is SMNVEV (reference sequence). Losses at the gene ends were 5 bases for V and 0 bases for J; bases not matched to a gene: 3. The CDR3 reads CASSLLAGVSYEQYF. In DNA form, the CDR3 reads TGTGCCAGCAGTCTACTAGCGGGAGTCTCCTACGAGCAGTACTTC.

The CDR3, as DNA: TGTGCCAGCAGCAGCAAAACAGGGACCCCCTACGAGCAGTACTTC. Amino acid sequence: CASSSKTGTPYEQYF. V is TRBV5-4 and J is TRBJ2-7; D is possibly TRBD1 (6 bases). V was pared by 4 bases and J by 2 bases, with 16 bases between. The CDR3 covers 15 residues. The germline V gene encodes CDR1 SGHNT and CDR2 YYREEE (reference sequence).

The chain uses TRBV2 and TRBJ1-4, with D possibly being TRBD1 (6 bases). The CDR3 has 16 residues. V was pared by 4 bases and J by 5 bases, with 17 bases between. Germline loops: CDR1 SNHLY, CDR2 FYNNEI. The CDR3 bases are TGTGCCAGCAGTGGCGGGACAACACTTTTAAATGAAAAACTGTTTTTT. This translates into CASSGGTTLLNEKLFF.

The J gene is TRBJ2-7, the V gene TRBV5-4; the match to TRBD2 covers 13 bases. The J segment lost 2 bases and the V segment lost 4 bases, leaving 3 bases of the junction unmatched. The V gene's germline CDR1 is SGHNT and CDR2 YYREEE (reference sequence). The length of the CDR3 is 15 residues. The CDR3 loop reads CASSQGLAGPYEQYF. As DNA, the CDR3 is TGTGCCAGCAGCCAGGGACTAGCGGGACCCTACGAGCAGTACTTC.

The chain couples TRBV2 to TRBJ1-5; D unresolved. Germline V lookup: CDR1 SNHLY, CDR2 FYNNEI. The CDR3 has 16 amino acids. Trimming cost V 5 bases and J 0 bases, with 14 bases left between them. For the CDR3, the DNA is TGTGCCAGCAGTCCCTCGTCCAGAATTAGCAATCAGCCCCAGCATTTT. Encoded protein: CASSPSSRISNQPQHF.

This clone appeared once. The rearrangement joins TRBV28 to TRBJ1-1, with unresolved D. V dropped 5 bases and J dropped 1 base, with 11 bases sitting between them. From germline, CDR1 is MDHEN and CDR2 SYDVKM. The CDR3 contains 14 residues. CDR3 DNA sequence: TGTGCCAGCAGTACCCCCCCACCGAACACTGAAGCTTTCTTT. Protein product: CASSTPPPNTEAFF.

About this clone: Germline and junction disagree at one end, which may indicate a read error. The sample holds other DNA sequences that translate to the same CDR3. This chain uses TRBV7-9 with TRBJ2-2; D not certain. The CDR3 length is 11 residues. Germline CDR1 and CDR2: SEHNR and FQNEAQ (reference sequence). CDR3 bases: TGTGCCAGTAGCTCGAGCGGGGAGCTGTTTTTT. This sequence encodes CASSSSGELFF.

This clone was seen once. V is TRBV28 and J is TRBJ1-2, with D unclear. The CDR3 spans 13 residues. Trimming cost V 6 bases and J 4 bases, with 12 bases left between them. Germline assignment: CDR1 MDHEN and CDR2 SYDVKM. CDR3 region: CASREGIGYGYTF. As DNA, the CDR3 is TGTGCCAGCAGGGAAGGCATCGGCTATGGCTACACCTTC.

This clone appeared once. The gene calls are TRBV10-3 and TRBJ2-3; the D is unclear. The V end lost 5 bases, the J end lost 0 bases, and 9 bases lay between the germline ends. CDR1 and CDR2 (germline): ENHRY, SYGVKD. The CDR3 runs to 14 residues. The CDR3 loop reads CAISSTTSTDTQYF. CDR3 sequence (DNA): TGTGCCATCAGTTCTACTACTAGCACAGATACGCAGTATTTT.

CDR3 in DNA: TGTGCCAGTAGTACGAGGGTGGCGGACTACAATGAGCAGTTCTTC. Translating it yields CASSTRVADYNEQFF. V usage is TRBV19 and J usage is TRBJ2-1; perhaps TRBD2 as D (5 bases). Germline V gives CDR1 LNHDA, CDR2 SQIVND (reference sequence). The length of the CDR3 is 15 residues. Trimming removed 4 bases from V and 3 bases from J, with 13 bases in between.